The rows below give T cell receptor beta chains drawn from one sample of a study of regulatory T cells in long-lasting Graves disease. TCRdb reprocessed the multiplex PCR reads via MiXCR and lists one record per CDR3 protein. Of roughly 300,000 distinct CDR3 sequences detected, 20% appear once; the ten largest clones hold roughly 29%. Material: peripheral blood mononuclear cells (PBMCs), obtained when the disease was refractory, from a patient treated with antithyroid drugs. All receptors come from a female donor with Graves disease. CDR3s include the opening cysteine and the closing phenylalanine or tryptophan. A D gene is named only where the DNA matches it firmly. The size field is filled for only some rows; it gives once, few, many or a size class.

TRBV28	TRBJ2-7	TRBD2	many	CANITSGIYEQYF	TGTGCCAACATTACTAGCGGGATCTACGAGCAGTACTTC
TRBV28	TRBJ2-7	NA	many	CASSFGSIVPYEQYF	TGTGCCAGCAGTTTTGGGTCCATCGTGCCCTACGAGCAGTACTTC
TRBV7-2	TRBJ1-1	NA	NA	CASSRQGQPNTEAFF	TGTGCCAGCAGCCGGCAGGGGCAGCCCAACACTGAAGCTTTCTTT
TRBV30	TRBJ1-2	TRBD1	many	CACPQGGIYGYTF	TGTGCCTGTCCCCAGGGGGGGATCTATGGCTACACCTTC
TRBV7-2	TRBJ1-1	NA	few	CASSLRPGADTEAFF	TGTGCCAGCAGCTTACGTCCCGGGGCTGACACTGAAGCTTTCTTT
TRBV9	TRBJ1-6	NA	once	CASSVGRWSPLHF	TGTGCCAGCAGCGTAGGAAGGTGGTCACCCCTCCACTTT
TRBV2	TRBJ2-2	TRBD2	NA	CASSGTSGRIRSNTGELFF	TGTGCCAGCAGTGGGACTAGCGGGAGGATACGGTCGAACACCGGGGAGCTGTTTTTT
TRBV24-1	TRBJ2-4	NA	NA	CATSDFKNIQCF	TGTGCCACCAGTGATTTCAAAAACATTCAGTGCTTC
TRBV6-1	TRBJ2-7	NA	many	CASNGRWYEQYF	TGTGCCAGCAACGGCAGGTGGTACGAGCAGTACTTC
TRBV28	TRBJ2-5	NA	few	CASMPGSQETQYF	TGTGCCAGCATGCCCGGGAGCCAAGAGACCCAGTACTTC
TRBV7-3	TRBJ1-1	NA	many	CASRSSNTEAFF	TGTGCCAGCAGGTCGTCGAACACTGAAGCTTTCTTT
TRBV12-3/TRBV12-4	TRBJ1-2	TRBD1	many	CASSQDRANGYTF	TGTGCCAGCAGCCAAGACAGGGCGAATGGCTACACCTTC
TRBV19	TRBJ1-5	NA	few	CASKRTERGNQPQHF	TGTGCCAGTAAAAGGACAGAGAGGGGCAATCAGCCCCAGCATTTT
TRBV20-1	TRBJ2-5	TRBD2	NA	CSAVGLAGGPQETQYF	TGCAGTGCTGTGGGACTAGCGGGGGGCCCCCAAGAGACCCAGTACTTC
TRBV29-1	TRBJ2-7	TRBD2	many	CSVETSGSISPYEQYF	TGCAGCGTTGAGACTAGCGGGAGCATATCCCCCTACGAGCAGTACTTC
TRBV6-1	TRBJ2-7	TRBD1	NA	CASRVTGQAYEQYF	TGTGCCAGCAGGGTCACGGGACAGGCCTACGAGCAGTACTTC
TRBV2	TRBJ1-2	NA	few	CASSGENYGYTF	TGTGCCAGCAGCGGGGAGAACTATGGCTACACCTTC
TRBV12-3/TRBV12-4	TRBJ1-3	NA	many	CASISSGNTIYF	TGTGCCAGCATTAGCTCTGGAAACACCATATATTTT
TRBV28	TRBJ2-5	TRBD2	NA	CAEAQREGGTQYF	TGTGCCGAGGCCCAGCGGGAGGGGGGGACCCAGTACTTC
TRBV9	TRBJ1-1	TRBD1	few	CASSAEDRGNTEAFF	TGTGCCAGCAGCGCCGAGGACAGGGGAAACACTGAAGCTTTCTTT
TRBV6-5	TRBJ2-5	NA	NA	CASSYSRGEETQYF	TGTGCCAGCAGTTACTCGAGGGGGGAAGAGACCCAGTACTTC
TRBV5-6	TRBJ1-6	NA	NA	CASSLQSYNSPLHF	TGTGCCAGCAGCTTGCAGAGTTATAATTCACCCCTCCACTTT